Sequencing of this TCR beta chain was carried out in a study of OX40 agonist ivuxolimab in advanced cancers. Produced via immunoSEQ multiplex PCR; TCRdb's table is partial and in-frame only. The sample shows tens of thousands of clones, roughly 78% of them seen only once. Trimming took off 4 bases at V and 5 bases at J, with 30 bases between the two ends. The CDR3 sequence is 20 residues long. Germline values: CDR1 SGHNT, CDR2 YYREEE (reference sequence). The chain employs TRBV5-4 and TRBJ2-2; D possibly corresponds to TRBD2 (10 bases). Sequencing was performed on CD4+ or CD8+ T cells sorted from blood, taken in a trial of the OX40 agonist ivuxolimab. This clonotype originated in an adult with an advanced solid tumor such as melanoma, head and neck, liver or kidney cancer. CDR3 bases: TGTGCCAGCAGCAACGGGGGACAGGGCGCAGTAGCGGGAGGTACCGGGGAGCTGTTTTTT. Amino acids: CASSNGGQGAVAGGTGELFF.